The 26 T cell receptor beta chains listed next were all sequenced from one sample in a study of blood T cell repertoires in COVID-19. Here immunoSEQ multiplex PCR was the method, and the copy in TCRdb shows in-frame clones only, minus some. Of over 150,000 clones in the sample, approximately 82% are singletons; the top ten hold about 10%. Sequencing was carried out using peripheral blood. These receptors were taken from a woman older than 75 with active or convalescent COVID-19.

This clone was recorded a few times. This chain connects TRBV7-8 to TRBJ1-2; D is ambiguous. Germline V lookup: CDR1 SGHVS, CDR2 FQNEAQ. Trimming took 1 base from V and 3 from J, leaving 6 bases between them. The CDR3 extends over 13 amino acids. The CDR3 loop reads CASSLDRDYGYTF. Here the CDR3 DNA reads TGTGCCAGCAGCTTAGACAGAGACTATGGCTACACCTTC.

The chain carries TRBV5-1 and TRBJ1-1; D might be TRBD1 (5 bases). This CDR3 has 13 amino acids. V was clipped by 4 bases and J by 4 bases, with 11 bases between them. Germline CDR1 reads SGHRS; CDR2 reads YFSETQ. Here the CDR3 reads CASSGAGLTEAFF. The DNA of the CDR3 is TGCGCCAGCAGCGGCGCAGGGCTCACTGAAGCTTTCTTT.

This clone has a single count. The chain links TRBV29-1 to TRBJ2-3, with TRBD1 identical over 8 bases. The ends lost 2 bases at V and 4 bases at J; junction bases unmatched: 2. In germline, CDR1 is SQVTM, CDR2 ANQGSEA. This CDR3 is 13 amino acids long. This chain's CDR3 is CSVEPGQADTQYF. CDR3 DNA sequence: TGCAGCGTTGAACCGGGACAGGCAGATACGCAGTATTTT.

This rearrangement joins TRBV20-1 to TRBJ1-1; 9 bases are shared with TRBD1. Trimming removed 3 bases from V and 1 base from J; junction bases left unmatched: 9. CDR1 DFQATT and CDR2 SNEGSKA come from the germline V gene (reference sequence). The CDR3 runs 16 residues. Written as DNA, the CDR3 is TGCAGTGCTAGTTTAACGGGACAGGGCAAGAACACTGAAGCTTTCTTT. Amino acids: CSASLTGQGKNTEAFF.

This rearrangement joins TRBV2 to TRBJ1-5, with TRBD1 matching over 9 bases. CDR3 length equals 15 residues. V trimming: 6 bases; J trimming: 6 bases; junction bases outside the gene matches: 9. CDR1 is SNHLY, CDR2 FYNNEI, per germline. In DNA form, the CDR3 reads TGTGCCAGCAGCTCCACAGGGGGCTCGAGTCAGCCCCAGCATTTT. This codes for CASSSTGGSSQPQHF.

This clone was detected only once. The rearrangement joins TRBV24-1 to TRBJ1-5; 7 bases are a match to TRBD1. Germline-derived CDR1 and CDR2 are KGHDR and SFDVKD. The V segment lost 3 bases and the J segment 0 bases; nucleotides outside the gene matches: 7. This CDR3 region has 17 residues. CDR3 bases: TGTGCCACCAGTGATGGGGCCGGGACAGATAGCAATCAGCCCCAGCATTTT. Translated: CATSDGAGTDSNQPQHF.

This chain uses TRBV28 with TRBJ2-5, with D possibly TRBD2 on 5 matching bases. Germline values: CDR1 MDHEN, CDR2 SYDVKM. With 5 bases removed from V and 5 bases from J, the gap between germline ends came to 18 bases. This CDR3 contains 15 residues. The CDR3 DNA reads TGTGCCAGCAGTCCTCCTCCTAGCCTTCGGGAGACCCAGTACTTC. Amino acids: CASSPPPSLRETQYF.

Here the CDR3 reads CASSITNSNQPQHF. CDR3 sequence (DNA): TGTGCCAGTAGTATTACAAATAGCAATCAGCCCCAGCATTTT. This chain joins TRBV19 and TRBJ1-5, with no clear D. Trimming stripped 3 bases from V and 0 bases from J, with 6 bases between. The CDR3 runs 14 residues. Per the germline V gene, CDR1 is LNHDA and CDR2 is SQIVND (reference sequence).

This clone was counted a single time. The chain uses TRBV7-3 and TRBJ2-2, with a weak D call TRBD1 (5 bases). CDR3 length: 14 residues. Germline V gene sequence: CDR1 SGHTA, CDR2 FQGTGA. The V gene lost 5 bases and the J gene lost 3 bases, with 10 bases spanning the gap. The CDR3 DNA reads as TGTGCCAGCAGCCACTCCAGGGACACCGGGGAGCTGTTTTTT. It translates to CASSHSRDTGELFF.

CDR3 in amino acids: CASSRDRPSYNEQFF. The CDR3 bases are TGTGCCAGCAGCCGGGACAGGCCCTCCTACAATGAGCAGTTCTTC. The gene calls are TRBV6-5 and TRBJ2-1; TRBD1 matches 8 bases. The ends lost 6 bases at V and 0 bases at J; junction bases unmatched: 4. Germline V gene lookup returns CDR1 MNHEY and CDR2 SVGAGI. CDR3 length: 15 residues.

This clone was counted once. The J gene is TRBJ2-1, the V gene TRBV5-1; 10 bases match TRBD2. Germline loops: CDR1 SGHRS, CDR2 YFSETQ. Trimming cost V 5 bases and J 9 bases; bases outside gene matches: 8. The CDR3 runs to 14 residues. The CDR3 DNA reads as TGCGCCAGCAGGCCCGGGACTAGCGTTTTTGAGCAGTTCTTC. Amino acid sequence: CASRPGTSVFEQFF.

This chain joins TRBV5-1 and TRBJ1-1; D perhaps matches TRBD1 (5 bases). This CDR3 contains 15 residues. Germline V lookup: CDR1 SGHRS, CDR2 YFSETQ. The V end was cut by 4 bases, the J end by 2 bases, with 15 bases between. The CDR3 nucleotides read TGCGCCAGCAGCCGAGAACCCCAGGGAAACACTGAAGCTTTCTTT. Amino acid sequence: CASSREPQGNTEAFF.

This clone was counted only a few times. The V gene is TRBV9, the J gene TRBJ1-2, with 7 positions matching TRBD1. CDR1 and CDR2 (germline): SGDLS, YYNGEE. The V and J ends lost 4 bases and 6 bases, in that order; junction bases with no gene match: 6. CDR3 length equals 13 residues. CDR3 sequence: CASSLDRADGYTF. CDR3 coding DNA: TGTGCCAGCAGCCTCGACAGGGCCGATGGCTACACCTTC.

The rearrangement links TRBV19 to TRBJ2-7, with a weak D call TRBD2 (5 bases). This CDR3 is 18 amino acids long. Germline CDR1 LNHDA, CDR2 SQIVND (reference sequence). V was cut by 7 bases and J by 0 bases, with 25 bases left in between. Written as DNA, the CDR3 is TGTGCCAGTACCTTTGCCCCCCTCGGTAAGCGGCACTCCTACGAGCAGTACTTC. Translation: CASTFAPLGKRHSYEQYF.

V is TRBV9 and J is TRBJ1-6; 8 bases fit TRBD1. This CDR3 has 15 residues. Germline V gene data show CDR1 as SGDLS and CDR2 as YYNGEE. V dropped 0 bases and J dropped 7; count of bases not matched to a gene: 3. Here the CDR3 DNA reads TGTGCCAGCAGCGTAGCTACAGGGGGAAATTCACCCCTCCACTTT. Translation: CASSVATGGNSPLHF.

This sequence joins TRBV18 and TRBJ2-3, with TRBD1 matching 8 bases. CDR3 length: 17 amino acids. V was clipped by 1 base and J by 2 bases; unmatched bases: 8. Germline V gives CDR1 KGHSH, CDR2 LQKENI. The CDR3 nucleotides are TGTGCCAGCTCACCACGTAGGACAGGGCCTTACACAGATACGCAGTATTTT. This translates into CASSPRRTGPYTDTQYF.

The rearrangement uses TRBV7-8 and TRBJ2-1; D may be TRBD1 (6 bases). The germline V gene encodes CDR1 SGHVS and CDR2 FQNEAQ. The CDR3 length is 15 residues. Trimming removed 3 bases at V and 4 bases at J, with 13 bases between. CDR3 in DNA: TGTGCCAGCAGCTTGCGGACAGTTATATACAATGAGCAGTTCTTC. Its protein product is CASSLRTVIYNEQFF.

The J gene is TRBJ2-1, the V gene TRBV5-1; 12 bases map to TRBD1. CDR3 size: 16 residues. J lost 9 bases, V lost 0 bases, and 7 bases had no gene match. The germline CDR1 and CDR2 sequences are SGHRS and YFSETQ. Written as DNA, the CDR3 is TGCGCCAGCAGCTTGGGGTCCGGGACAGGGGGCACTGAGCAGTTCTTC. It is translated as CASSLGSGTGGTEQFF.

The chain combines TRBV28 with TRBJ1-1; TRBD1 agrees at 7 bases. Germline loops: CDR1 MDHEN, CDR2 SYDVKM. The V gene end was trimmed by 6 bases and the J gene end by 4 bases; junction bases not matched to a gene: 5. CDR3 size: 13 residues. DNA for the CDR3: TGTGCCAGCAGGGGACAGCTCATCACTGAAGCTTTCTTT. Translation gives CASRGQLITEAFF. Full variable domain (remainder filled in from reference TRBV28 and TRBJ1-1): DVKVTQSSRYLVKRTGEKVFLECVQDMDHENMFWYRQDPGLGLRLIYFSYDVKMKEKGDIPEGYSVSREKKERFSLILESASTNQTSMYLCASRGQLITEAFFGQGTRLTVV.

The gene calls are TRBV4-2 and TRBJ1-6; 10 bases match TRBD1. V shed 4 bases, J shed 10 bases, and the junction held 1 base outside the gene matches. Per germline, CDR1 LGHNA and CDR2 YNFKEQ. CDR3 length: 13 residues. The CDR3 sequence: CASSRQGASPLHF. DNA for the CDR3: TGTGCCAGCAGCCGACAGGGGGCATCACCCCTCCACTTT.

V usage is TRBV11-2 and J usage is TRBJ2-2; tentatively, D is TRBD2 (5 bases). The CDR3 runs 15 residues. Germline CDR1 reads SGHAT; CDR2 reads FQNNGV. Deletions cut 3 bases from V and 2 bases from J, with 10 bases between. Here the CDR3 DNA reads TGTGCCAGCAGCTTGAGTGGGAGTAACACCGGGGAGCTGTTTTTT. This codes for CASSLSGSNTGELFF.

This CDR3 is CASSSSTAAGSYEQYF. DNA for the CDR3: TGTGCCAGCAGCTCTTCAACAGCGGCCGGATCCTACGAGCAGTACTTC. The chain recombines TRBV7-8 with TRBJ2-7, with a possible D match to TRBD2 (5 bases). The V gene's germline CDR1 is SGHVS and CDR2 FQNEAQ. V gave up 4 bases and J gave up 1 base, with 17 bases separating them. This CDR3 spans 16 amino acids.

The DNA of the CDR3 is TGCAGCGTTGAAGGCGATCCAGCGGGGATCTCCTACAATGAGCAGTTCTTC. This codes for CSVEGDPAGISYNEQFF. The chain carries TRBV29-1 and TRBJ2-1; 7 bases are a match to TRBD2. In germline, CDR1 is SQVTM, CDR2 ANQGSEA. The CDR3 runs to 17 residues. V lost 1 base to trimming and J lost 0 bases; unmatched junction nucleotides: 9.

Comment on this clone: Other DNA sequences in the same sample also yield this CDR3. The chain combines TRBV7-2 with TRBJ1-5; TRBD1 matches 8 bases. Germline loops: CDR1 SGHTA, CDR2 FQGNSA. The V segment lost 1 base and the J segment 5 bases; nucleotides outside the gene matches: 1. CDR3 size: 14 residues. The CDR3 loop is CASSLVTGDQPQHF. The CDR3 DNA reads as TGTGCCAGCAGCTTAGTGACAGGGGATCAGCCCCAGCATTTT.

This chain uses TRBV19 with TRBJ1-2, with 7 bases matching TRBD1. The CDR3 length is 15 residues. V shed 5 bases and J 2 bases; nucleotides not matched to a gene: 8. Germline CDR1 LNHDA, CDR2 SQIVND (reference sequence). The CDR3 coding sequence is TGTGCCAGTAGTTATGGGACAGCCCAAAACTATGGCTACACCTTC. The encoded protein is CASSYGTAQNYGYTF.

The chain joins TRBV6-2 or TRBV6-3 to TRBJ2-3; D may be TRBD2 (5 bases). Trimming left V 6 bases short and J 2 bases short, with 21 bases between. The CDR3 loop spans 17 amino acids. Germline V CDR1 and CDR2: MNHEY, SVGEGT. The CDR3, as DNA: TGTGCCAGCAGCCCTGGGAGAACCTACGGAATCACAGATACGCAGTATTTT. As protein: CASSPGRTYGITDTQYF.